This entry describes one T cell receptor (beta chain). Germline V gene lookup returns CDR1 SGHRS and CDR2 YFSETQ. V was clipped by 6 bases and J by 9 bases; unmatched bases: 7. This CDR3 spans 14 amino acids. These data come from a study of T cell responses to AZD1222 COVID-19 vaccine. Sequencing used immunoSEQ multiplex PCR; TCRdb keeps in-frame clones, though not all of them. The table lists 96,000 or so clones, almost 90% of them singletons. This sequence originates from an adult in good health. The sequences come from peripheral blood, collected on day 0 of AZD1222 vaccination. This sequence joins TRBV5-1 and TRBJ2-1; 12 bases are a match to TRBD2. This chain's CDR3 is CASNRLAGEGEQFF. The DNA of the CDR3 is TGCGCCAGCAACCGACTAGCGGGAGAGGGTGAGCAGTTCTTC.